This TCR beta chain was retrieved from a study of Ad26.COV2.S vaccination and SARS-CoV-2 variants. On this clone: Its antigen remains unknown.

Germline V gives CDR1 MNHEY, CDR2 SVGAGI. The CDR3 is 14 amino acids. V dropped 6 bases and J dropped 5; count of bases not matched to a gene: 8. Overall study results and limits: Vaccinated and placebo-treated recipients had similar non-spike TCR breadth. Considerable breadth of spike-specific CD8+ and CD4+ T cell responses has reportedly been documented following vaccination. While placebo recipients had lower spike-specific TCR breadth, vaccine recipients had more. Total T cell responses, in the TCR breadth and depth analyses, may have been underestimated.

The table came from immunoSEQ multiplex PCR; TCRdb's copy has only in-frame clones and leaves some out. The sample gives just over 350,000 clones, roughly 94% of which show up once; around 4% is in the top ten. The TCR originated in a human donor who had recovered from COVID-19. Here the sequenced sample was peripheral blood, taken after recovery from COVID-19. The chain has TRBV6-5 and TRBJ1-1; 8 bases agree with TRBD1. As DNA, the CDR3 is TGTGCCAGCAGGATCGGACAGGGTTGGACTGAAGCTTTCTTT. Its protein is CASRIGQGWTEAFF.